This T cell receptor beta chain was retrieved from a study of identical twins. This clonotype was observed a handful of times. Germline values: CDR1 SGDLS, CDR2 YYNGEE. This CDR3 is 15 amino acids long. With 0 bases removed from V and 0 bases from J, the gap between germline ends came to 9 bases. TCRdb passed the 5' RACE reads through MiXCR, listing each CDR3 protein once. The sample carries some 500,000 distinct CDR3 sequences, 14% recorded once. These sequences were also reported in another study, on yellow fever vaccine responses in identical twins.

V is TRBV9 and J is TRBJ1-1; D call uncertain. The receptor was isolated from a woman in her late teens or twenties in good health. Sequencing was done on a sample of CD4+ T cells sorted from blood. The DNA of the CDR3 is TGTGCCAGCAGCGTAGTGAACAGCTTGAACACTGAAGCTTTCTTT. It encodes CASSVVNSLNTEAFF.